The 15 T cell receptor beta chains reported below all come from one sample, sequenced in a study of beta chain features in type 1 diabetes. The authors reverse transcribed all of the isolated RNA, so sequencing captured expressed TCRB transcripts. TCRdb's table, derived via immunoSEQ multiplex PCR, lists solely in-frame clones and lacks some. The sample has around 500,000 clones, 11% seen once. Sequenced sample: naive CD4+ T cells from blood. The receptors stem from a young woman in good health.

The V call is TRBV5-4, the J call TRBJ2-1; TRBD2 aligns across 7 bases. In germline, CDR1 is SGHNT, CDR2 YYREEE (reference sequence). J lost 5 bases, V lost 4 bases, and 18 bases had no gene match. This CDR3 spans 18 amino acids. The DNA of the CDR3 is TGTGCCAGCAGCACGCTACCCCTCTGGCGGGAGCGTAACAATGAGCAGTTCTTC. Translating it yields CASSTLPLWRERNNEQFF.

This clone turned up a few times. The chain carries TRBV25-1 and TRBJ2-1, with D hard to call. Trimming stripped 3 bases from V and 5 bases from J, with 11 bases between. Germline CDR1 MGHDK, CDR2 SYGVNS. This CDR3 spans 14 amino acids. DNA for the CDR3: TGTGCCAGCAGTGAGGGCAGCGTACACAATGAGCAGTTCTTC. It encodes CASSEGSVHNEQFF.

To note about this clone: Distinct nucleotide sequences in the sample also encode this CDR3. The V call is TRBV18, the J call TRBJ2-7, with D hard to call. Germline CDR1 KGHSH, CDR2 LQKENI. V lost 0 bases and J 0 bases, leaving 3 bases between the germline ends. This CDR3 comprises 13 residues. The CDR3 bases are TGTGCCAGCTCACCACCCTCCTCCTACGAGCAGTACGTC. It specifies CASSPPSSYEQYV.

The chain carries TRBV7-6 and TRBJ2-2, with D possibly matching TRBD2 (5 bases). V was clipped by 5 bases and J by 3 bases, with 13 bases between them. Germline CDR1 SGHVS, CDR2 FNYEAQ. The CDR3 sequence is 15 residues long. The CDR3 loop is CASSPPGSYTGELFF. Written as DNA, the CDR3 is TGTGCCAGCAGCCCCCCGGGGAGCTACACCGGGGAGCTGTTTTTT.

The sample holds a few counts of this clone. The chain is built from TRBV9 and TRBJ1-6, with D tentatively TRBD1 (6 bases). The ends were cut back, 1 base at V and 7 bases at J, with 9 bases in the middle. Germline V gives CDR1 SGDLS, CDR2 YYNGEE. The CDR3 totals 14 residues. Here the CDR3 DNA reads TGTGCCAGCAGCGTATCGGGGGCCAATTCACCCCTCCACTTT. Encoded protein: CASSVSGANSPLHF.

This clone was seen a few times. The chain has TRBV30 and TRBJ2-4, with 9 positions matching TRBD1. Germline V gene lookup returns CDR1 GTSNPN and CDR2 SVGIG (reference sequence). J was trimmed by 6 bases and V by 3 bases; bases with no gene match: 6. The CDR3 length is 14 residues. The CDR3 sequence is CAWREQGAGNIQYF. The CDR3 DNA sequence: TGTGCCTGGAGGGAACAGGGGGCGGGAAACATTCAGTACTTC.

A few counts support this clone. J is TRBJ1-6 and V is TRBV7-3; no firm D call. Germline values: CDR1 SGHTA, CDR2 FQGTGA. The CDR3 spans 15 residues. Trimming removed 1 base at V and 8 bases at J, with 12 bases between. The DNA of the CDR3 is TGTGCCAGCAGCTTAATTGGTGGGGAGGATTCACCCCTCCACTTT. It translates to CASSLIGGEDSPLHF. The whole variable domain, remainder taken from reference TRBV7-3 and TRBJ1-6, is GAGVSQTPSNKVTEKGKYVELRCDPISGHTALYWYRQSLGQGPEFLIYFQGTGAADDSGLPNDRFFAVRPEGSVSTLKIQRTERGDSAVYLCASSLIGGEDSPLHFGNGTRLTVT.

This clone turned up a few times. This rearrangement joins TRBV28 to TRBJ1-6, with D possibly matching TRBD1 (5 bases). The germline gives CDR1 MDHEN, CDR2 SYDVKM. The CDR3 has 15 amino acids. Trimming took 8 bases from V and 2 from J, leaving 13 bases between them. This CDR3 reads CASFTQGPYNSPLHF. The CDR3 region has the DNA TGTGCCAGCTTTACCCAGGGCCCCTATAATTCACCCCTCCACTTT.

This CDR3 reads CASQTIGGNTIYF. The CDR3 DNA follows: TGTGCCAGCCAGACAATCGGCGGAAACACCATATATTTT. The V and J genes are TRBV6-5 and TRBJ1-3; the D is unclear. The CDR3 covers 13 residues. Germline V lookup: CDR1 MNHEY, CDR2 SVGAGI. Trimming cost V 8 bases and J 4 bases, with 12 bases left between them.

The chain uses TRBV2 and TRBJ2-4, with D maybe TRBD1 (5 bases). Looked up from germline, CDR1 is SNHLY and CDR2 is FYNNEI. V lost 6 bases to trimming and J lost 4 bases, with 19 bases between them. This CDR3 contains 16 residues. The CDR3 loop is CASRTGPGARKNIQYF. Written as DNA, the CDR3 is TGTGCCAGCAGAACAGGTCCTGGGGCCCGTAAAAACATTCAGTACTTC.

The chain carries TRBV30 and TRBJ2-3, with D possibly being TRBD2 (6 bases). The germline gives CDR1 GTSNPN, CDR2 SVGIG (reference sequence). Trimming removed 5 bases from V and 2 bases from J, with 14 bases in between. The CDR3 loop spans 14 amino acids. The CDR3 loop is CAWALPGDTDTQYF. CDR3 in DNA: TGTGCCTGGGCCCTGCCGGGGGACACAGATACGCAGTATTTT.

V is TRBV5-1 and J is TRBJ2-5, with 7 bases matching TRBD1. This CDR3 comprises 14 residues. CDR1 SGHRS and CDR2 YFSETQ come from the germline V gene. The junction had 3 bases not matched to a gene; V was cut back by 3 bases and J by 1 base. The CDR3 bases are TGCGCCAGCAGCTCAGGACAGGCCCAAGAGACCCAGTACTTC. This encodes CASSSGQAQETQYF.

The table lists this clone with a few counts. This rearrangement joins TRBV7-9 to TRBJ2-2; possible D gene TRBD1, 6 bases. This CDR3 is 15 amino acids long. Germline CDR1 and CDR2: SEHNR and FQNEAQ (reference sequence). V was pared by 4 bases and J by 3 bases, with 12 bases between. The CDR3 nucleotides read TGTGCCAGCAGCTCCCTTCAGGGGTACACCGGGGAGCTGTTTTTT. It is translated as CASSSLQGYTGELFF.

The chain employs TRBV6-5 and TRBJ1-6; a weak D match, TRBD1 (5 bases). Trimming took off 0 bases at V and 10 bases at J, with 16 bases between the two ends. The germline V gene encodes CDR1 MNHEY and CDR2 SVGAGI. The CDR3 has 16 residues. The CDR3 DNA is TGTGCCAGCAGTTACTCGACCGGGGCAAGGGGATCACCCCTCCACTTT. Translated: CASSYSTGARGSPLHF.

This clone has a handful of counts. The chain employs TRBV7-9 and TRBJ1-6; tentatively, D is TRBD1 (6 bases). The ends were cut back, 5 bases at V and 9 bases at J, with 11 bases in the middle. This CDR3 is built from 13 residues. From germline, CDR1 is SEHNR and CDR2 FQNEAQ (reference sequence). CDR3 in DNA: TGTGCCAGCAGCCACAAACAGGGTTCACCCCTCCACTTT. It yields the protein CASSHKQGSPLHF.